The sequence of this T cell receptor beta chain was determined in a study of blood T cell repertoires in COVID-19. Study-wide background: The study drew acute and convalescent COVID-19 samples from the United States, Italy and Spain. T cells, B-cell-depleted T cells, or PBMCs supplied cDNA or gDNA.

Germline CDR1 is MNHEY and CDR2 is SMNVEV (reference sequence). Trimming shortened V by 4 bases and J by 2 bases, and 3 bases separated the two germline ends. The CDR3 length is 13 residues. Under the authors' procedure: The assay estimated nucleated cells by amplifying reference gene primers. TCRdb's table, derived via immunoSEQ multiplex PCR, lists solely in-frame clones and lacks some. V and J calls and clone size are given by that table; D and trimming were obtained from the DNA. Seen here are around 300,000 clones, more than 80% observed once, and the top ten hold around 2.9%. The sample comprised peripheral blood. The sequence was collected from a woman aged 25 to 39 with active or convalescent COVID-19. The chain couples TRBV27 to TRBJ1-6; no clear D. CDR3 bases: TGTGCCAGCAGTTCAGCCTATAATTCACCCCTCCACTTT. Protein product: CASSSAYNSPLHF.